Listed below are T cell receptor beta chains from one sample, sequenced in a study of T cells after yellow fever vaccination. A single record per CDR3 protein comes from TCRdb applying MiXCR to the 5' RACE reads. Of about 400,000 distinct CDR3 sequences listed, 6.2% are singletons. The material was PBMCs, obtained 5 days after the yellow fever booster vaccination. These receptors came from a man in his thirties or forties who received the YFV17D yellow fever vaccine. Each CDR3 is given with its conserved first and last residue. D genes are given only for firm matches. The size entry is marked missing in some rows and otherwise reads once, few, many or a size class.

V gene: TRBV27; D gene: -; J gene: TRBJ2-7; clone size: many; CDR3 DNA: TGTGCCAGCAGTTTATCCGGGAACCCCTACGAGCAGTACTTC; CDR3 protein: CASSLSGNPYEQYF
V gene: TRBV20-1; D gene: -; J gene: TRBJ1-1; clone size: many; CDR3 DNA: TGCAGTGCACCCACCAACCGGGGGGGCCGAGTAGCTTTCTTT; CDR3 protein: CSAPTNRGGRVAFF
V gene: TRBV12-3/TRBV12-4; D gene: TRBD2; J gene: TRBJ2-3; clone size: -; CDR3 DNA: TGTGCCAGCAGTTTTCTAGCGGGCCCCGGGGGCACAGATACGCAGTATTTT; CDR3 protein: CASSFLAGPGGTDTQYF
V gene: TRBV5-4; D gene: TRBD1; J gene: TRBJ1-1; clone size: -; CDR3 DNA: TGTGCCAGCAGCTTGGGAGGGGGCTCGACCATGAACACTGAAGCTTTCTTT; CDR3 protein: CASSLGGGSTMNTEAFF
V gene: TRBV5-6; D gene: -; J gene: TRBJ2-7; clone size: few; CDR3 DNA: TGTGCCAGCAGCTTGTCCCGGACTGGACACAGCTACGAGCAGTACTTC; CDR3 protein: CASSLSRTGHSYEQYF
V gene: TRBV7-8; D gene: TRBD1; J gene: TRBJ1-1; clone size: -; CDR3 DNA: TGTGCCAGCAGACCCCAGGTAGGGGGCAACGCGAACACTGAAGCTTTCTTT; CDR3 protein: CASRPQVGGNANTEAFF
V gene: TRBV18; D gene: TRBD1; J gene: TRBJ1-4; clone size: -; CDR3 DNA: TGTGCCAGCTCAAAAGAGAGACAGGGGGCCAGAGAAAAACTGTTTTTT; CDR3 protein: CASSKERQGAREKLFF
V gene: TRBV12-3/TRBV12-4; D gene: TRBD2; J gene: TRBJ2-1; clone size: many; CDR3 DNA: TGTGCCAGCCGGGTAGCGGGAGCGAATGAGCAGTTCTTC; CDR3 protein: CASRVAGANEQFF
V gene: TRBV7-2; D gene: -; J gene: TRBJ2-1; clone size: -; CDR3 DNA: TGTGCCAGCAGCTACTTCTTTGGTAGTGGGTATGAGCAGTTCTTC; CDR3 protein: CASSYFFGSGYEQFF
V gene: TRBV5-6; D gene: TRBD2; J gene: TRBJ2-1; clone size: many; CDR3 DNA: TGTGCCAGCAGCCCCTGGACTAGCGGGACCTACAATGAGCAGTTCTTC; CDR3 protein: CASSPWTSGTYNEQFF
V gene: TRBV7-8; D gene: -; J gene: TRBJ2-7; clone size: few; CDR3 DNA: TGTGCCAGCAGCTTTGGGAGTAGTCCCCCCTACGAGCAGTACTTC; CDR3 protein: CASSFGSSPPYEQYF
V gene: TRBV15; D gene: -; J gene: TRBJ2-4; clone size: -; CDR3 DNA: TGTGCCACCAGCAGATTTAACGGCGGTGGCAAAAACATTCAGTACTTC; CDR3 protein: CATSRFNGGGKNIQYF
V gene: TRBV29-1; D gene: TRBD2; J gene: TRBJ2-3; clone size: many; CDR3 DNA: TGCAGCGTTGATGTTGAAGCGGGAGGCCGTAGCACAGATACGCAGTATTTT; CDR3 protein: CSVDVEAGGRSTDTQYF
V gene: TRBV20-1; D gene: -; J gene: TRBJ1-1; clone size: -; CDR3 DNA: TGCAGTGCTAGAGATGAGTACGAGAAGAACACTGAAGCTTTCTTT; CDR3 protein: CSARDEYEKNTEAFF
V gene: TRBV12-3/TRBV12-4; D gene: TRBD1; J gene: TRBJ1-2; clone size: -; CDR3 DNA: TGTGCCAGCAGTCGAGGACAGGGGTATGGCTACACCTTC; CDR3 protein: CASSRGQGYGYTF
V gene: TRBV20-1; D gene: TRBD2; J gene: TRBJ2-7; clone size: many; CDR3 DNA: TGCAGTGCTCCCGGGACTAGAAGTCCCCCAGGCCACGAGCAGTACTTC; CDR3 protein: CSAPGTRSPPGHEQYF
V gene: TRBV7-9; D gene: TRBD2; J gene: TRBJ2-7; clone size: few; CDR3 DNA: TGTGCCAGCAGCTTACTAGCGGGAGGGGCCTACGAGCAGTACTTC; CDR3 protein: CASSLLAGGAYEQYF
V gene: TRBV21-1; D gene: -; J gene: TRBJ2-3; clone size: many; CDR3 DNA: TGTGCCAGCAGCAAGTGGGGCGATGACGGTCGAACACGCACAGATACGCAGTATTTT; CDR3 protein: CASSKWGDDGRTRTDTQYF
V gene: TRBV7-9; D gene: -; J gene: TRBJ2-5; clone size: -; CDR3 DNA: TGTGCCAGCAGCCTAAACTCTATGGAGACCCAGTACTTC; CDR3 protein: CASSLNSMETQYF
V gene: TRBV20-1; D gene: -; J gene: TRBJ2-2; clone size: few; CDR3 DNA: TGCAGTGCTAGCGCCCCCTCGGCGAACACCGGGGAGCTGTTTTTT; CDR3 protein: CSASAPSANTGELFF
V gene: TRBV20-1; D gene: -; J gene: TRBJ2-1; clone size: -; CDR3 DNA: TGCAGTGCTAGAGCATCGGGGGTAGCGGAGGTCGTCCACGAGCAGTTCTTC; CDR3 protein: CSARASGVAEVVHEQFF
V gene: TRBV21-1; D gene: -; J gene: TRBJ1-1; clone size: many; CDR3 DNA: TGTGCCAGCAAAATCGGCCCGGGCACTGAAGCTTTCTTT; CDR3 protein: CASKIGPGTEAFF
V gene: TRBV15; D gene: TRBD2; J gene: TRBJ2-7; clone size: many; CDR3 DNA: TGTGCCACCAGCATAAACCGGGAGGGCTACGAGCAGTACTTC; CDR3 protein: CATSINREGYEQYF
V gene: TRBV18; D gene: -; J gene: TRBJ1-1; clone size: few; CDR3 DNA: TGTGCCAGCTCACCGAGGGAGGCCACTGAAGCTTTCTTT; CDR3 protein: CASSPREATEAFF
V gene: TRBV18; D gene: -; J gene: TRBJ2-7; clone size: many; CDR3 DNA: TGTGCCAGCTCACCACCTACCACTTCCTACGAGCAGTACTTC; CDR3 protein: CASSPPTTSYEQYF
V gene: TRBV12-3/TRBV12-4; D gene: TRBD1; J gene: TRBJ1-3; clone size: -; CDR3 DNA: TGTGCCAGCAGCCAGACAGGGCTTGGAAACACCATATATTTT; CDR3 protein: CASSQTGLGNTIYF
V gene: TRBV12-3/TRBV12-4; D gene: TRBD1; J gene: TRBJ1-1; clone size: -; CDR3 DNA: TGTGCCAGCAGTTTATCACAGGGGAGAAATGAAGCTTTCTTT; CDR3 protein: CASSLSQGRNEAFF
V gene: TRBV7-9; D gene: TRBD1; J gene: TRBJ2-7; clone size: many; CDR3 DNA: TGTGCCAGCAGCTTAAGGGACAGGGGGCCCCACGAGCAGTACTTC; CDR3 protein: CASSLRDRGPHEQYF
V gene: TRBV10-3; D gene: -; J gene: TRBJ2-7; clone size: many; CDR3 DNA: TGTGCCATCAGAGGGGAAGGCGAGCAGTACTTC; CDR3 protein: CAIRGEGEQYF
V gene: TRBV20-1; D gene: -; J gene: TRBJ2-5; clone size: few; CDR3 DNA: TGCAGTGCTAGTGGGGGCGCCGGGACCCAGTACTTC; CDR3 protein: CSASGGAGTQYF
V gene: TRBV6-2/TRBV6-3; D gene: TRBD1; J gene: TRBJ1-1; clone size: few; CDR3 DNA: TGTGCCAGCAATTGGGATAGGGGGCTTTGGGACGCTTTCTTT; CDR3 protein: CASNWDRGLWDAFF
V gene: TRBV13; D gene: TRBD1; J gene: TRBJ2-4; clone size: many; CDR3 DNA: TGTGCCAGCAGCTCCCTGGGACAGGGTTTAAACATTCAGTACTTC; CDR3 protein: CASSSLGQGLNIQYF
V gene: TRBV20-1; D gene: -; J gene: TRBJ2-1; clone size: few; CDR3 DNA: TGCAGTGCTAGAGATCTTCGAGGTCATGGCGGGGACACAGGCTCCTACAATGAGCAGTTCTTC; CDR3 protein: CSARDLRGHGGDTGSYNEQFF
V gene: TRBV5-5; D gene: -; J gene: TRBJ2-1; clone size: many; CDR3 DNA: TGTGCCAGCAGCTTGGACCCCGGGCCCTACAATGAGCAGTTCTTC; CDR3 protein: CASSLDPGPYNEQFF
V gene: TRBV20-1; D gene: -; J gene: TRBJ2-5; clone size: many; CDR3 DNA: TGCAGTGCTGACAAGGTTTGGAAGACCCAGTACTTC; CDR3 protein: CSADKVWKTQYF
V gene: TRBV27; D gene: -; J gene: TRBJ1-4; clone size: few; CDR3 DNA: TGTGCCAGCAGACCCCCGGGGGGCGGGGAAAAACTGTTTTTT; CDR3 protein: CASRPPGGGEKLFF
V gene: TRBV5-1; D gene: -; J gene: TRBJ2-5; clone size: -; CDR3 DNA: TGCGCCAGCAGCTTGTATGTCGGGGGAGGCCCGGAGACCCAGTACTTC; CDR3 protein: CASSLYVGGGPETQYF
V gene: TRBV4-3; D gene: -; J gene: TRBJ1-4; clone size: few; CDR3 DNA: TGCGCCAGCAGCCAAGGACGGGGGAATGAAAAACTGTTTTTT; CDR3 protein: CASSQGRGNEKLFF
V gene: TRBV6-4; D gene: -; J gene: TRBJ2-6; clone size: -; CDR3 DNA: TGTGCCTGCAGTTTTGGCCAGGTGTTAAAATCTGGGGCCAACGTCCTGACTTTC; CDR3 protein: CACSFGQVLKSGANVLTF
V gene: TRBV18; D gene: -; J gene: TRBJ2-7; clone size: few; CDR3 DNA: TGTGCCAGCTCACTAACATGGCAGTACTTC; CDR3 protein: CASSLTWQYF
V gene: TRBV12-3/TRBV12-4; D gene: TRBD2; J gene: TRBJ2-7; clone size: few; CDR3 DNA: TGTGCCAGCAGGCGGGGGGAGGCCTACGAGCAGTACTTC; CDR3 protein: CASRRGEAYEQYF
V gene: TRBV29-1; D gene: -; J gene: TRBJ2-5; clone size: many; CDR3 DNA: TGCAGCGTCAACAGTTTAGGAGAGACCCAGTACTTC; CDR3 protein: CSVNSLGETQYF
V gene: TRBV28; D gene: TRBD2; J gene: TRBJ2-1; clone size: few; CDR3 DNA: TGTGCCAGCAGTTTACTAAAGTGGGAGGGCCTCGATGAGCAGTTCTTC; CDR3 protein: CASSLLKWEGLDEQFF
V gene: TRBV20-1; D gene: -; J gene: TRBJ2-3; clone size: few; CDR3 DNA: TGCAGTGCTACGGACCCCGGGACAGATACGCAGTATTTT; CDR3 protein: CSATDPGTDTQYF
V gene: TRBV7-2; D gene: TRBD2; J gene: TRBJ2-5; clone size: many; CDR3 DNA: TGTGCCAGCAGCCCAGCGGGACTACAAGAGACCCAGTACTTC; CDR3 protein: CASSPAGLQETQYF
V gene: TRBV18; D gene: -; J gene: TRBJ1-3; clone size: -; CDR3 DNA: TGTGCCAGCTCACCGGGAGGAGGTCCCCACTCTGGAAACACCATATATTTT; CDR3 protein: CASSPGGGPHSGNTIYF
V gene: TRBV18; D gene: -; J gene: TRBJ1-2; clone size: -; CDR3 DNA: TGTGCCAGCTCACCACCTACAGCCGCCGTCAAGGGCTACACCTTC; CDR3 protein: CASSPPTAAVKGYTF
V gene: TRBV20-1; D gene: TRBD2; J gene: TRBJ2-1; clone size: few; CDR3 DNA: TGCAGTGTAACTAGCGGGGTCAGGAATGAGCAGTTCTTC; CDR3 protein: CSVTSGVRNEQFF
V gene: TRBV20-1; D gene: TRBD2; J gene: TRBJ2-5; clone size: many; CDR3 DNA: TGCAGTGTTACAAATTCCGGGACTAGCGGTTTGAAACAAGAGACCCAGTACTTC; CDR3 protein: CSVTNSGTSGLKQETQYF
V gene: TRBV27; D gene: -; J gene: TRBJ2-2; clone size: -; CDR3 DNA: TGTGCCAGCAGTTTCAGGTTGGGAGCGGGGAACACCGGGGAGCTGTTTTTT; CDR3 protein: CASSFRLGAGNTGELFF
V gene: TRBV5-1; D gene: -; J gene: TRBJ1-4; clone size: few; CDR3 DNA: TGCGCCAGCAGCTTAGTCGGGGCGAGGGATGAAAAACTGTTTTTT; CDR3 protein: CASSLVGARDEKLFF
V gene: TRBV29-1; D gene: TRBD1; J gene: TRBJ2-1; clone size: -; CDR3 DNA: TGCAGCTTTGGACAGGGCTACTCCTACAATGAGCAGTTCTTC; CDR3 protein: CSFGQGYSYNEQFF
V gene: TRBV20-1; D gene: TRBD2; J gene: TRBJ2-1; clone size: -; CDR3 DNA: TGCTGTGCTAGAGATGAGGGAGGGCCGAACAATGAGCAGTTCTTC; CDR3 protein: CCARDEGGPNNEQFF
V gene: TRBV4-3; D gene: TRBD2; J gene: TRBJ2-3; clone size: -; CDR3 DNA: TGCGCCAGCAGCCAAGTAGCGGGAGCTGGAGATACGCAGTATTTT; CDR3 protein: CASSQVAGAGDTQYF
V gene: TRBV28; D gene: -; J gene: TRBJ2-5; clone size: few; CDR3 DNA: TGTGCCGGAAGCGGCGACCAAGAGACCCAGTACTTC; CDR3 protein: CAGSGDQETQYF
V gene: TRBV7-2; D gene: TRBD2; J gene: TRBJ2-7; clone size: few; CDR3 DNA: TGTGCCAGCAGCTTAGCCCCTCGCGGGGGGCCCTACGAGCAGTACTTC; CDR3 protein: CASSLAPRGGPYEQYF
V gene: TRBV30; D gene: -; J gene: TRBJ1-5; clone size: many; CDR3 DNA: TGTGCCTGGAGTGTAAAACACCTTAGCAATCAGCCCCAGCATTTT; CDR3 protein: CAWSVKHLSNQPQHF